These 26 T cell receptor beta chains came from one sample sequenced in a study of T cell responses to AZD1222 COVID-19 vaccine. The repertoire was sequenced with immunoSEQ multiplex PCR; TCRdb's copy has only in-frame clones and lacks some. The sample records approximately 190,000 clones, around nine tenths being singletons. Material: peripheral blood, obtained 28 days after the second dose of the MenACWY control vaccine. The origin of the receptors is an adult who received the MenACWY meningococcal vaccine as a control.

This clone was seen a few times. For the CDR3, the DNA is TGTGCCAGTACCTTGCGACAGGGCCTTAATGAGCAGTTCTTC. Translation gives CASTLRQGLNEQFF. The V and J genes are TRBV19 and TRBJ2-1; 7 nucleotides line up with TRBD1. The germline V gene has CDR1 LNHDA and CDR2 SQIVND (reference sequence). V shed 7 bases, J shed 7 bases, and the junction held 10 bases outside the gene matches. This CDR3 has 14 residues.

The genes are TRBV12-3 or TRBV12-4 and TRBJ1-1; no definite D call. Deletions cut 6 bases from V and 5 bases from J, with 10 bases between. The CDR3 covers 12 residues. The CDR3 region is CASSFGRTEAFF. The CDR3 DNA follows: TGTGCCAGCAGCTTCGGGCGGACTGAAGCTTTCTTT.

The chain couples TRBV28 to TRBJ1-1; D is possibly TRBD1 (6 bases). Germline CDR1 and CDR2: MDHEN and SYDVKM. The CDR3 is made up of 13 amino acids. Between the trimmed V and J ends, which lost 4 bases and 12 bases, there was a span of 18 bases. The CDR3 spells CASSSKPQGSTFF. The CDR3 nucleotides are TGTGCCAGCAGTTCCAAACCACAGGGCTCGACTTTCTTT. Variable domain in full (rest from reference TRBV28 and TRBJ1-1): DVKVTQSSRYLVKRTGEKVFLECVQDMDHENMFWYRQDPGLGLRLIYFSYDVKMKEKGDIPEGYSVSREKKERFSLILESASTNQTSMYLCASSSKPQGSTFFGQGTRLTVV.

V is TRBV7-2 and J is TRBJ2-7; D is unclear. The CDR3 is made up of 15 amino acids. Germline-derived CDR1 and CDR2 are SGHTA and FQGNSA. V shed 0 bases and J shed 6 bases, with 15 bases lying between them. CDR3 nucleotide sequence: TGTGCCAGCAGCTTAGCCACAGCAATGGGTGGCGAGCAGTACTTC. The encoded protein is CASSLATAMGGEQYF.

This rearrangement joins TRBV2 to TRBJ1-5; D uncertain. CDR3 length: 14 amino acids. Trimming took 5 bases from V and 5 from J, leaving 13 bases between them. Germline CDR1 reads SNHLY; CDR2 reads FYNNEI. CDR3 nucleotides: TGTGCCAGCAGTTGGACGAGAGGGCATCAGCCCCAGCATTTT. It specifies CASSWTRGHQPQHF.

This clone occurred once. The chain recombines TRBV28 with TRBJ1-5; TRBD1 aligns across 9 bases. Germline-derived CDR1 and CDR2 are MDHEN and SYDVKM. This CDR3 contains 19 residues. Losses at the gene ends were 3 bases for V and 2 bases for J; bases not matched to a gene: 14. The CDR3 spells CASSFSGTGSRLRNQPQHF. The CDR3 DNA reads as TGTGCCAGCAGTTTCTCTGGGACAGGGAGTCGTTTACGCAATCAGCCCCAGCATTTT. The complete variable domain, with remaining parts taken from reference TRBV28 and TRBJ1-5, reads DVKVTQSSRYLVKRTGEKVFLECVQDMDHENMFWYRQDPGLGLRLIYFSYDVKMKEKGDIPEGYSVSREKKERFSLILESASTNQTSMYLCASSFSGTGSRLRNQPQHFGDGTRLSIL.

This rearrangement joins TRBV28 to TRBJ1-5; TRBD1 aligns across 9 bases. V trimming: 3 bases; J trimming: 10 bases; junction bases outside the gene matches: 10. This CDR3 is built from 15 residues. Germline-derived CDR1 and CDR2 are MDHEN and SYDVKM. CDR3 nucleotide sequence: TGTGCCAGCAGTTTGGGACAGGGCCTAGCCGGACCCCAGCATTTT. Its translation is CASSLGQGLAGPQHF.

The chain joins TRBV11-2 to TRBJ2-7; D is unclear. CDR3 length: 14 amino acids. The V end was cut by 1 base, the J end by 3 bases, with 10 bases between. The germline V gene encodes CDR1 SGHAT and CDR2 FQNNGV. The DNA of the CDR3 is TGTGCCAGCAGCTTAGGGGCGGCCGGCTACGAGCAGTACTTC. This codes for CASSLGAAGYEQYF.

V usage is TRBV3-1 (or the pseudogene TRBV3-2) and J usage is TRBJ2-7, with D possibly TRBD2 on 6 matching bases. The CDR3 covers 14 residues. CDR1 is LGHDT, CDR2 YNNKEL, per germline (reference sequence). Trimming left V 4 bases short and J 2 bases short, with 12 bases between. CDR3 region: CASSPGRGAYEQYF. The CDR3 DNA sequence: TGTGCCAGCAGCCCGGGGCGGGGAGCCTACGAGCAGTACTTC.

This clone is a singleton in its sample. The CDR3 reads CASSLTGVDYGYTF. CDR3 nucleotides: TGCGCCAGCAGCCTAACAGGGGTTGACTATGGCTACACCTTC. This chain links TRBV5-1 with TRBJ1-2, with 7 bases fitting TRBD1. Germline lookup yields CDR1 SGHRS and CDR2 YFSETQ. The CDR3 runs to 14 residues. J was trimmed by 3 bases and V by 4 bases; bases with no gene match: 6.

The J gene is TRBJ1-6, the V gene TRBV6-5; no definite D call. Germline-derived CDR1 and CDR2 are MNHEY and SVGAGI. Trimming took 7 bases from V and 10 from J, leaving 17 bases between them. The CDR3 runs 14 residues. In DNA, the CDR3 is TGTGCCAGCACCCTAGGGAGTTACGGGTCACCCCTCCACTTT. Its protein is CASTLGSYGSPLHF.

This clone was found once. The rearrangement uses TRBV5-1 and TRBJ2-2; perhaps TRBD1 as D (5 bases). This CDR3 region has 14 residues. V lost 4 bases and J lost 5, with 12 bases in between. Germline CDR1 and CDR2: SGHRS and YFSETQ. The CDR3 DNA is TGCGCCAGCAGCAGGACCCAGGGAACCGGGGAGCTGTTTTTT. It yields the protein CASSRTQGTGELFF.

CDR3 amino acids: CASSPRLAGRPTDTQYF. The CDR3, as DNA: TGTGCCAGCAGCCCTCGACTAGCGGGGCGTCCCACAGATACGCAGTATTTT. V and J are TRBV6-2 or TRBV6-3 and TRBJ2-3, with 11 bases aligning to TRBD2. The germline gives CDR1 MNHEY, CDR2 SVGEGT. This CDR3 has 17 residues. After removal of 6 bases from V and 2 bases from J, the junction contained 10 bases not matched to a gene.

This clone was seen a handful of times. The gene calls are TRBV28 and TRBJ1-5; D is ambiguous. Germline CDR1 reads MDHEN; CDR2 reads SYDVKM. Trimming took 3 bases from V and 0 from J, leaving 6 bases between them. CDR3 length: 14 residues. The CDR3 loop is CASSLQSSNQPQHF. As DNA, the CDR3 is TGTGCCAGCAGTTTGCAATCTAGCAATCAGCCCCAGCATTTT.

The CDR3 loop is CASSLAGQSNEQYF. The CDR3 nucleotides are TGTGCCAGCAGCTTGGCCGGGCAGTCGAACGAGCAGTACTTC. The chain carries TRBV5-5 and TRBJ2-7; the D is unclear. The V end lost 0 bases, the J end lost 5 bases, and 12 bases lay between the germline ends. CDR3 length: 14 residues. Germline V gene sequence: CDR1 SGHKS, CDR2 YYEKEE (reference sequence).

This chain joins TRBV7-2 and TRBJ2-7; 13 bases map to TRBD2. With V trimmed by 5 bases and J by 3 bases, 7 bases remained unmatched. The CDR3 spans 16 residues. CDR1 SGHTA and CDR2 FQGNSA come from the germline V gene. CDR3 sequence: CASSLGLAGVHYEQYF. DNA for the CDR3: TGTGCCAGCAGCCTTGGACTAGCGGGAGTACACTACGAGCAGTACTTC.

The chain carries TRBV12-5 and TRBJ1-1; D call uncertain. The CDR3 contains 13 residues. V was trimmed by 1 base and J by 1 base, leaving 4 bases between them. In germline, CDR1 is LGHNT, CDR2 FRNRAP. The CDR3 reads CASGLEENTEAFF. CDR3 DNA: TGTGCTAGTGGTTTGGAGGAGAACACTGAAGCTTTCTTT.

The chain joins TRBV20-1 to TRBJ2-4; either TRBD1 or TRBD2 may fit D (5 bases each). Trimming removed 3 bases from V and 5 bases from J, with 17 bases in between. The germline CDR1 and CDR2 sequences are DFQATT and SNEGSKA (reference sequence). CDR3 size: 15 residues. CDR3 residues: CSASVPGTPENIQYF. CDR3 DNA: TGCAGTGCTAGTGTACCCGGGACCCCGGAAAACATTCAGTACTTC.

The J gene is TRBJ2-2, the V gene TRBV7-6, with 11 bases identical to TRBD2. The length of the CDR3 is 16 residues. Germline CDR1 and CDR2: SGHVS and FNYEAQ. V was pared by 1 base and J by 4 bases, with 2 bases of the junction left unmatched. The CDR3 bases are TGTGCCAGCAGCTTAGTAGGACTAGCGGGCACCGGGGAGCTGTTTTTT. This sequence encodes CASSLVGLAGTGELFF. Using reference TRBV7-6 and TRBJ2-2 for the parts outside the CDR3, the full variable domain is GAGVSQSPRYKVTKRGQDVALRCDPISGHVSLYWYRQALGQGPEFLTYFNYEAQQDKSGLPNDRFSAERPEGSISTLTIQRTEQRDSAMYRCASSLVGLAGTGELFFGEGSRLTVL.

The J gene is TRBJ1-1, the V gene TRBV18; 8 bases are a match to TRBD1. The germline CDR1 and CDR2 sequences are KGHSH and LQKENI. V lost 6 bases and J lost 11; bases outside the gene matches: 20. The CDR3 consists of 16 residues. The CDR3 DNA follows: TGTGCCAGCTCCCCCAAAACTCAGGGGGCCGCGGTCCCCGCTTTCTTT. This sequence encodes CASSPKTQGAAVPAFF.

V and J are TRBV4-3 and TRBJ2-2; maybe TRBD2 (8 bases). Trimming took off 0 bases at V and 6 bases at J, with 17 bases between the two ends. The CDR3 totals 17 residues. Germline assignment: CDR1 LGHNA and CDR2 YSLEER. CDR3 sequence reads: CASSQDHRGLESGELFF. Here the CDR3 DNA reads TGCGCCAGCAGCCAAGATCACAGGGGACTAGAATCCGGGGAGCTGTTTTTT.

The CDR3 loop is CASSLGGQTPLHF. The CDR3 DNA reads TGCGCCAGCAGCTTGGGGGGGCAGACGCCCCTCCACTTT. This rearrangement joins TRBV5-1 to TRBJ1-6, with D possibly being TRBD1 (6 bases). The CDR3 loop spans 13 amino acids. Germline CDR1 reads SGHRS; CDR2 reads YFSETQ. The V and J ends lost 0 bases and 13 bases respectively, with 11 bases between them.

The genes are TRBV19 and TRBJ2-3; D assignment may be TRBD1 or TRBD2 (5 bases each). This CDR3 is 13 amino acids long. Germline values: CDR1 LNHDA, CDR2 SQIVND (reference sequence). The CDR3 here is CVVRDRGTDTQYF. CDR3 bases: TGTGTCGTTCGGGACCGCGGGACAGATACGCAGTATTTT.

V is TRBV27 and J is TRBJ1-1; TRBD1 might be the D (6 bases). V was pared by 7 bases and J by 4 bases, with 16 bases between. This CDR3 has 14 residues. The V gene's germline CDR1 is MNHEY and CDR2 SMNVEV (reference sequence). Here the CDR3 reads CASTQLGGVTEAFF. DNA for the CDR3: TGTGCCAGCACCCAACTAGGGGGAGTCACTGAAGCTTTCTTT.

This chain joins TRBV24-1 and TRBJ1-2; no reliable D call. Germline assignment: CDR1 KGHDR and CDR2 SFDVKD. Trimming removed 2 bases from V and 2 bases from J, with 14 bases in between. This CDR3 comprises 16 residues. For the CDR3, the DNA is TGTGCCACCAGTGATTCCGTGGGAGCCGGGAACTATGGCTACACCTTC. Translated, it gives CATSDSVGAGNYGYTF.

CDR3: CATEGGTGTYEQYF. The CDR3 nucleotides are TGTGCCACCGAGGGGGGGACTGGAACCTACGAGCAGTACTTC. The rearrangement uses TRBV24-1 and TRBJ2-7; tentatively, D is TRBD2 (7 bases). Between the trimmed V and J ends, which lost 9 bases and 2 bases, there was a span of 16 bases. Germline assignment: CDR1 KGHDR and CDR2 SFDVKD. This CDR3 region has 14 residues.